Each of the 8 T cell receptor beta chains below was sequenced from the same sample in a study of cytotoxic CD8 clonotypes in ibrutinib-treated CLL (dated by TCRdb to about 2021). In the paper's terms, the time point label means: about a year on ibrutinib. Libraries came from the immunoSEQ multiplex PCR assay. The clones in this table, taken by TCRdb from immuneACCESS, are in-frame only. Not every clone is retained; where verified, under half of the shortfall comes from an unresolved V gene, and the cause of the rest is unknown. For this sample the table gives approximately 190,000 clones, of which around 75% were detected only once. Of the sample, 5.9% is held by the ten largest clones. This material consisted of PBMCs, taken after 12 months of ibrutinib treatment. Receptors originate from a human donor with chronic lymphocytic leukemia.

This sequence joins TRBV6-6 and TRBJ2-7, with D perhaps given as TRBD1 or TRBD2 (5 bases each). This CDR3 spans 14 amino acids. Germline V lookup: CDR1 MNHNY, CDR2 SVGAGI (reference sequence). V was trimmed by 5 bases and J by 0 bases, leaving 11 bases between them. The CDR3 coding sequence is TGTGCCAGCAGTGCTCCCGGGGCCTCCTACGAGCAGTACTTC. This gives the protein CASSAPGASYEQYF.

The chain uses TRBV25-1 and TRBJ1-5; maybe TRBD1 (5 bases). CDR3 length: 13 amino acids. Germline V lookup: CDR1 MGHDK, CDR2 SYGVNS. V was shortened by 3 bases and J by 7 bases, with 10 bases between the two germline ends. DNA for the CDR3: TGTGCCAGCAGTGACGGGGGGACGCAGCCCCAGCATTTT. Translating gives CASSDGGTQPQHF. Using reference TRBV25-1 and TRBJ1-5 for the parts outside the CDR3, the full variable domain is EADIYQTPRYLVIGTGKKITLECSQTMGHDKMYWYQQDPGMELHLIHYSYGVNSTEKGDLSSESTVSRIRTEHFPLTLESARPSHTSQYLCASSDGGTQPQHFGDGTRLSIL.

CDR3 region: CASSTPWGEDRREQFF. The CDR3 DNA reads as TGTGCCAGCAGTACGCCCTGGGGGGAGGATCGACGTGAGCAGTTCTTC. The chain is built from TRBV7-2 and TRBJ2-1; tentative D call: TRBD2 (6 bases). The CDR3 loop spans 16 amino acids. The germline CDR1 and CDR2 sequences are SGHTA and FQGNSA. V was cut by 6 bases and J by 9 bases, with 24 bases left in between.

V is TRBV7-2 and J is TRBJ2-1; D unclear. The V and J ends lost 5 bases and 4 bases respectively, with 6 bases between them. This CDR3 has 12 residues. Germline V gene sequence: CDR1 SGHTA, CDR2 FQGNSA. In DNA, the CDR3 is TGTGCCAGCAGCCCCTCGTACAATGAGCAGTTCTTC. It translates to CASSPSYNEQFF.

The chain's CDR3 is CASSQDPNRDFSGYTF. CDR3 DNA sequence: TGCGCCAGCAGCCAAGATCCAAACCGGGACTTTTCTGGCTACACCTTC. V and J are TRBV4-3 and TRBJ1-2, with D tentatively TRBD1 (5 bases). Trimming took 0 bases from V and 7 from J, leaving 18 bases between them. Looked up from germline, CDR1 is LGHNA and CDR2 is YSLEER. The CDR3 totals 16 residues.

Many counts were recorded for this clone. This chain connects TRBV30 to TRBJ1-1; 9 bases map to TRBD1. Germline CDR1 and CDR2: GTSNPN and SVGIG (reference sequence). CDR3 size: 12 residues. V lost 3 bases, J lost 11 bases, and 7 bases stayed unmatched. The CDR3 sequence is CAWSGTGRLAFF. The CDR3, as DNA: TGTGCCTGGAGCGGGACAGGGCGACTTGCTTTCTTT.

This clone was seen more than once but under ten times. V usage is TRBV4-2 and J usage is TRBJ1-1; TRBD1 agrees at 8 bases. Trimming took 1 base from V and 5 from J; bases not matched to a gene: 6. CDR1 and CDR2 (germline): LGHNA, YNFKEQ. The CDR3 extends over 15 amino acids. The CDR3 DNA reads as TGTGCCAGCAGCCAAGTCAGGGGGCGGGGGACTGAAGCTTTCTTT. Translation: CASSQVRGRGTEAFF.

This clone was seen a single time. This rearrangement joins TRBV2 to TRBJ2-4; D might be TRBD2 (5 bases). V dropped 2 bases and J dropped 2 bases, with 16 bases sitting between them. The length of the CDR3 is 17 residues. Germline loops: CDR1 SNHLY, CDR2 FYNNEI. The CDR3 DNA follows: TGTGCCAGCAGTGAACGAGGGTCTTTGGGTCCCAAAAACATTCAGTACTTC. It encodes CASSERGSLGPKNIQYF.